Sequencing of this TCR beta chain was carried out in a study of T cells in localized non-small cell lung cancer. General observations from the study: The study sequenced only one region of the tumor. As a result, intratumor heterogeneity could not be excluded and remains possible.

The germline gives CDR1 LNHDA, CDR2 SQIVND (reference sequence). The CDR3 covers 14 residues. Trimming shortened V by 5 bases and J by 0 bases, and 8 bases separated the two germline ends. Repertoires were generated with immunoSEQ multiplex PCR, while TCRdb's copy carries only in-frame clones and drops some. Of more than 10,000 clones listed, over 25% are singletons. As for this clone: Its antigen is unidentified.

The receptor's source is a female donor of 60 years or more with stage I lung adenocarcinoma. The rearrangement uses TRBV19 and TRBJ1-3; no definite D call. This specimen consisted of lung tumor tissue, obtained before any cancer treatment. The CDR3 DNA sequence: TGTGCCAGTAGTCCCCAGTCCTCTGGAAACACCATATATTTT. Translation: CASSPQSSGNTIYF.